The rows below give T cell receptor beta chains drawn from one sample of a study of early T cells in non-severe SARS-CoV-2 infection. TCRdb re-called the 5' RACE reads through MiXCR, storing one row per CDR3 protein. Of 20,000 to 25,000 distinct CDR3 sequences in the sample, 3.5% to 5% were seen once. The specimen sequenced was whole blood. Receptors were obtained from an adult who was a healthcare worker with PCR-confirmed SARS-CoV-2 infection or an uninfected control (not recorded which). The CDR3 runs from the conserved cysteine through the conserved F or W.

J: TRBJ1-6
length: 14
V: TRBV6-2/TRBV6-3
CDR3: CASCRPQPDSPLHF

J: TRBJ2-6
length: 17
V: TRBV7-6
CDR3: CASSLALGRSGANVLTF

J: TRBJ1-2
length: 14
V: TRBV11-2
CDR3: CASSMTQTAYGYTF

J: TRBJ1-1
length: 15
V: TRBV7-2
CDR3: CASSLVYGGGTEAFF

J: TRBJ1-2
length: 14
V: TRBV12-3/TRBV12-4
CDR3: CASTLGSSLYGYTF

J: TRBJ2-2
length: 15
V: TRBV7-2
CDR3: CASSLLGLGGGELFF

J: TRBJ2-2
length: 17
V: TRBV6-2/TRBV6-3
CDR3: CASSPPHRLAFTGELFF

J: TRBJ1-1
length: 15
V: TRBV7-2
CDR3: CASSLPPTGNTEAFF

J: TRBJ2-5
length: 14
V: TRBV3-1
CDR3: CASSNPAGASTQYF

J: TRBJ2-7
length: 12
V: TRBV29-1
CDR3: CSVITEKGEQYF

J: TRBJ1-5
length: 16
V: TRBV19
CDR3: CASSIGGAYSNQPQHF

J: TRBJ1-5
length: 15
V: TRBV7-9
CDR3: CASSEAGIGNQPQHF

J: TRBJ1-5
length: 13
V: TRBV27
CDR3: CASSPLRGQPQHF

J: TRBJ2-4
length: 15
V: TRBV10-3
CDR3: CAISEVLVAKNIQYF

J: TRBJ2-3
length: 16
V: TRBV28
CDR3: CASSYPTSGGADTQYF

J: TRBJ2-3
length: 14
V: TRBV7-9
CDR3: CASSSPSRTDTQYF